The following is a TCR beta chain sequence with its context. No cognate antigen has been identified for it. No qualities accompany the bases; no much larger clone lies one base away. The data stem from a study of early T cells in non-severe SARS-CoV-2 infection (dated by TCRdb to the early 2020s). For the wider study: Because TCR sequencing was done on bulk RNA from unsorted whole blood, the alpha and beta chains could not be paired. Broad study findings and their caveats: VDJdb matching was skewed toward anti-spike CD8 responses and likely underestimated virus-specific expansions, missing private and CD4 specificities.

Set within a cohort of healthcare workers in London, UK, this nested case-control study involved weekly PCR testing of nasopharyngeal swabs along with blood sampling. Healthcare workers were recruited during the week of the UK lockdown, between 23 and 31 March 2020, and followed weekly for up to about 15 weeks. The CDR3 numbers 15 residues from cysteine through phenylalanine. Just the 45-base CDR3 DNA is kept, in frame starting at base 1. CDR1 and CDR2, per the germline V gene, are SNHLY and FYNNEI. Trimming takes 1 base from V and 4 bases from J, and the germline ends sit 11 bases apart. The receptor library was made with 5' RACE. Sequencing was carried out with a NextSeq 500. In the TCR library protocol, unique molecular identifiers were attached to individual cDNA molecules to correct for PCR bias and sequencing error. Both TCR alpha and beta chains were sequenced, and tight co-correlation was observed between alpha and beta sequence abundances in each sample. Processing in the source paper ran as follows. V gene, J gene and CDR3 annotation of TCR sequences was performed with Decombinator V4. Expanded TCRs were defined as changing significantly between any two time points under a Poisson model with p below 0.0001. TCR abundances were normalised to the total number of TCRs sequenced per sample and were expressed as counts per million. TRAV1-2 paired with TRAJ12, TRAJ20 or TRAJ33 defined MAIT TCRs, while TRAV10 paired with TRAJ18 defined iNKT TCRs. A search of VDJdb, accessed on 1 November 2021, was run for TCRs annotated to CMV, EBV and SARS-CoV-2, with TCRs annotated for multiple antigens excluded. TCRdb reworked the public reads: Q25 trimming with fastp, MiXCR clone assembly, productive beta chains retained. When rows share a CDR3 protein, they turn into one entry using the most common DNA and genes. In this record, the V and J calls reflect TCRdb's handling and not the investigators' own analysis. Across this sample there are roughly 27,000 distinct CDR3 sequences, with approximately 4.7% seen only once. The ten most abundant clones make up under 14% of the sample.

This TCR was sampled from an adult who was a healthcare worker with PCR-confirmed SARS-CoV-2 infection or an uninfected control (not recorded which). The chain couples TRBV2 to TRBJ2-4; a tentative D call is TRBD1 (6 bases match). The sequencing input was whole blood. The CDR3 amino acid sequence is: CASSEGRDIKNIQYF. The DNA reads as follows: TGTGCCAGCAGTGAAGGCCGGGACATAAAAAACATTCAGTACTTC. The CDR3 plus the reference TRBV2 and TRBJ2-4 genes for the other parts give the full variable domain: EPEVTQTPSHQVTQMGQEVILRCVPISNHLYFYWYRQILGQKVEFLVSFYNNEISEKSEIFDDQFSVERPDGSNFTLKIRSTKLEDSAMYFCASSEGRDIKNIQYFGAGTRLSVL.